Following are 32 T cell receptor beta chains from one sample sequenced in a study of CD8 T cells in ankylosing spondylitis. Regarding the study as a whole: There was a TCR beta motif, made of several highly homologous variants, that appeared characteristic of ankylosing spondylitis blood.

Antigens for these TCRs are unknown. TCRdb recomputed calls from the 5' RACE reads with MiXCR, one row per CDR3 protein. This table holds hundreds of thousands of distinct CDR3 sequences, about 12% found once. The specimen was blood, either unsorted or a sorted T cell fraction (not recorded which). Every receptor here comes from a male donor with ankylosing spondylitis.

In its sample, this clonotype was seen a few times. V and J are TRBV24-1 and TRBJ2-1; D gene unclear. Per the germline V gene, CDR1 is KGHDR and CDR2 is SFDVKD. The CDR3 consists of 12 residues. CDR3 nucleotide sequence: TGTGCACCCCGGATATCAAACAATGAGCAGTTCTTC. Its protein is CAPRISNNEQFF.

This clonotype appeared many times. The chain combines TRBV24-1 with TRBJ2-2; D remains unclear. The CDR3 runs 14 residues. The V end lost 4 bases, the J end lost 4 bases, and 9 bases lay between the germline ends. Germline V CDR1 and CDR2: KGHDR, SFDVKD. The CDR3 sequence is CATSEVVSTGELFF. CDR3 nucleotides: TGTGCCACCAGTGAGGTAGTGAGCACCGGGGAGCTGTTTTTT.

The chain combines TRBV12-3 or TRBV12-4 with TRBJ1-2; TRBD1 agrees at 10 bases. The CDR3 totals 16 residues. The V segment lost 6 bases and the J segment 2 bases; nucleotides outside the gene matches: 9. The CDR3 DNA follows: TGTGCCAGCAGCTATACTTGGACAGGGGGGAACTATGGCTACACCTTC. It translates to CASSYTWTGGNYGYTF.

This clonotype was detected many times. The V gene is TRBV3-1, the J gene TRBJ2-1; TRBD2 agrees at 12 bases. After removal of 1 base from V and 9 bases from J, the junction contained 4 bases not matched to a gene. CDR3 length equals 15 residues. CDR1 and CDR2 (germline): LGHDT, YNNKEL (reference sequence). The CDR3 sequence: CASSQGTSGTVEQFF. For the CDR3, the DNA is TGTGCCAGCAGCCAAGGGACTAGCGGGACGGTTGAGCAGTTCTTC.

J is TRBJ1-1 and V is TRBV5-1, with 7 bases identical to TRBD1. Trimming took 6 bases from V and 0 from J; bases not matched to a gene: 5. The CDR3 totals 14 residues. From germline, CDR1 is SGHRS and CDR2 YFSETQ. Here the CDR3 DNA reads TGCGCCAGCAATAAGGACAGGTTGAACACTGAAGCTTTCTTT. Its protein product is CASNKDRLNTEAFF.

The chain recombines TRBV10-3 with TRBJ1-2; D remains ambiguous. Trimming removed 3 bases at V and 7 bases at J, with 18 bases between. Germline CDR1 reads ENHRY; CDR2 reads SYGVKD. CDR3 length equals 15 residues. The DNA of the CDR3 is TGTGCCATCAGTGATAGGGAAGGATCATCGAGTGGCTACACCTTC. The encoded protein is CAISDREGSSSGYTF.

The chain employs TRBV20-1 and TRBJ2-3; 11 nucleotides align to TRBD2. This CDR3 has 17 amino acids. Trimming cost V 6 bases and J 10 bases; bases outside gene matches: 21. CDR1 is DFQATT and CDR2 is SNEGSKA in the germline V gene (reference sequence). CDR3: CSASANLLAGVIGSQYF. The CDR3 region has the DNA TGCAGTGCCAGTGCGAACTTACTAGCGGGAGTTATCGGCTCGCAGTATTTT.

CDR3 in amino acids: CASSPESRGTQYF. Here the CDR3 DNA reads TGCGCCAGCAGCCCAGAAAGTAGGGGTACGCAGTATTTT. The V call is TRBV5-1, the J call TRBJ2-3, with a weak D call TRBD1 (5 bases). The germline V gene encodes CDR1 SGHRS and CDR2 YFSETQ. The CDR3 totals 13 residues. V lost 4 bases, J lost 8 bases, and 14 bases lay in between.

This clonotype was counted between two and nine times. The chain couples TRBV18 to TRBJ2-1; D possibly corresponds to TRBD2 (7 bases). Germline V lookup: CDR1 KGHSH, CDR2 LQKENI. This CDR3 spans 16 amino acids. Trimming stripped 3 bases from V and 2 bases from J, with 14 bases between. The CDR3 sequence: CASSPGGGRTYNEQFF. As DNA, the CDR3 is TGTGCCAGCTCACCCGGGGGCGGGAGAACCTACAATGAGCAGTTCTTC.

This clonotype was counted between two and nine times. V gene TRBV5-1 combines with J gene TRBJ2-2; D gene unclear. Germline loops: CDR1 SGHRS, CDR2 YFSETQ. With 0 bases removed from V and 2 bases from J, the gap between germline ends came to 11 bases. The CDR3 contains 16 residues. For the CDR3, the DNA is TGCGCCAGCAGCTTGGAAGGTAGCAGAAACACCGGGGAGCTGTTTTTT. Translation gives CASSLEGSRNTGELFF.

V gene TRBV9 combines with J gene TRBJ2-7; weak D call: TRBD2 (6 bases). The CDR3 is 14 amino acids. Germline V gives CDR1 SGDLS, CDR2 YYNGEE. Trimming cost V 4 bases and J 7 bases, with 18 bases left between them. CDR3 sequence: CASSPSAGPGEQYF. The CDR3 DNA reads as TGTGCCAGCAGCCCCTCGGCGGGACCAGGGGAGCAGTACTTC.

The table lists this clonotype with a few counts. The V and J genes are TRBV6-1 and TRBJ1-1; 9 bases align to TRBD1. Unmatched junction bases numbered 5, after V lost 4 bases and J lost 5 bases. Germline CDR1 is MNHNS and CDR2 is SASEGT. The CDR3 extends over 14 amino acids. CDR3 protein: CASSGDRVATEAFF. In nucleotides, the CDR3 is TGTGCCAGCAGTGGGGACAGGGTTGCTACTGAAGCTTTCTTT.

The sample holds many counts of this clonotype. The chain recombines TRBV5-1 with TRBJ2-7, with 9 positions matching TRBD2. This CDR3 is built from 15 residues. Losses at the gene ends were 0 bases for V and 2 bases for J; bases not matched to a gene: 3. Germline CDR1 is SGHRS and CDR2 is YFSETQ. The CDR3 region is CASSLGLAETYEQYV. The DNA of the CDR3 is TGCGCCAGCAGCTTGGGACTAGCGGAAACCTACGAGCAGTACGTC.

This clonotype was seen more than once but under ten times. The CDR3 is CASSLVTSGRVHEQFF. In DNA form, the CDR3 reads TGTGCCAGCAGCTTAGTCACTAGCGGGAGGGTTCATGAGCAGTTCTTC. The chain recombines TRBV11-3 with TRBJ2-1; TRBD2 aligns across 13 bases. Germline V CDR1 and CDR2: SGHNT, YENEEA. The CDR3 runs to 16 residues. V gave up 1 base and J gave up 8 bases; unmatched junction bases: 5. Drawing the rest from reference TRBV11-3 and TRBJ2-1, the complete variable domain is EAGVVQSPRYKIIEKKQPVAFWCNPISGHNTLYWYLQNLGQGPELLIRYENEEAVDDSQLPKDRFSAERLKGVDSTLKIQPAELGDSAVYLCASSLVTSGRVHEQFFGPGTRLTVL.

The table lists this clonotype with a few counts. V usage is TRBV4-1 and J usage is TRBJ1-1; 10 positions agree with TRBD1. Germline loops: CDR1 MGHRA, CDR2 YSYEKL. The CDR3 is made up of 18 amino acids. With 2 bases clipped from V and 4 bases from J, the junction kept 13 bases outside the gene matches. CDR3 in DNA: TGCGCCAGCAGCCAACCCCGGGACAGGGGTGATCTCACCACTGAAGCTTTCTTT. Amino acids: CASSQPRDRGDLTTEAFF.

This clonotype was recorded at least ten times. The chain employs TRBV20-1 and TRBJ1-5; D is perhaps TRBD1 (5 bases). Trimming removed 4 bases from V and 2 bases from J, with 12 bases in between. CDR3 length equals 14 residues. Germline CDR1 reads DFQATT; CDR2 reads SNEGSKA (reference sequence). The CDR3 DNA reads TGCAGTGCTAACTCCTGGGGGGGCAATCAGCCCCAGCATTTT. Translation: CSANSWGGNQPQHF.

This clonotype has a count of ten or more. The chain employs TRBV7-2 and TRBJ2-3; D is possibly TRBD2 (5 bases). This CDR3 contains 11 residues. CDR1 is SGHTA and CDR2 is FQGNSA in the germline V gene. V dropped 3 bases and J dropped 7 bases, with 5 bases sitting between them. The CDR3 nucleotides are TGTGCCAGCAGCTTCGGGAATACGCAGTATTTT. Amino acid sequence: CASSFGNTQYF.

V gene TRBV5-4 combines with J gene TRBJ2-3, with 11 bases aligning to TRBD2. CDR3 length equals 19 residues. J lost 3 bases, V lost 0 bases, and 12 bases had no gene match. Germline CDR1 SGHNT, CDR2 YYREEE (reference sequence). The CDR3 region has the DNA TGTGCCAGCAGCTTGGCGGCTAGCGGGAGGATAATTAGGACAGATACGCAGTATTTT. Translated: CASSLAASGRIIRTDTQYF.

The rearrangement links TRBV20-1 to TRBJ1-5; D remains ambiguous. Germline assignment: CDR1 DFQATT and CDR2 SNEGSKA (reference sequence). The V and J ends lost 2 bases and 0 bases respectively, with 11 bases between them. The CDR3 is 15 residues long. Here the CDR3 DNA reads TGCAGTGCTAGATTACTAGGGATTAGCAATCAGCCCCAGCATTTT. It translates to CSARLLGISNQPQHF.

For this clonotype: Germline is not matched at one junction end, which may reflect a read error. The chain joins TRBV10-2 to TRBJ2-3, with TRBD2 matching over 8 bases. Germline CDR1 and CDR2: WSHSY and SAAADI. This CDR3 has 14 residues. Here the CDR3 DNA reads TGTGCCAGCAGTGTCCTAGCGGGTACAGATACGCAGTATTTT. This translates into CASSVLAGTDTQYF.

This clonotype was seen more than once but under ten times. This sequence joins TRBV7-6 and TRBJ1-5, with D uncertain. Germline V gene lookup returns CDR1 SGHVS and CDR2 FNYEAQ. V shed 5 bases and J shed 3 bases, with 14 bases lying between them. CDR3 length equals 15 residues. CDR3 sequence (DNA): TGTGCCAGCAGCCCCTATGCGGGCTCCAATCAGCCCCAGCATTTT. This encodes CASSPYAGSNQPQHF.

The CDR3 coding sequence is TGCAGCGTCCTCTACGCTTCGGGGGAGCAGTACTTC. Translation gives CSVLYASGEQYF. The chain couples TRBV29-1 to TRBJ2-7; D is possibly TRBD2 (5 bases). CDR1 is SQVTM and CDR2 is ANQGSEA in the germline V gene. V lost 6 bases to trimming and J lost 7 bases, with 16 bases between them. This CDR3 region has 12 residues.

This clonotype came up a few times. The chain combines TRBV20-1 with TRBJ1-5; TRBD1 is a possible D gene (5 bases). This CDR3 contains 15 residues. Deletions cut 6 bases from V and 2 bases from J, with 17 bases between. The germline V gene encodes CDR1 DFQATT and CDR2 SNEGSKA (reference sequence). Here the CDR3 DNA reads TGCAGTGCAACAGTAACAGGCGGTCGCAATCAGCCCCAGCATTTT. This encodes CSATVTGGRNQPQHF.

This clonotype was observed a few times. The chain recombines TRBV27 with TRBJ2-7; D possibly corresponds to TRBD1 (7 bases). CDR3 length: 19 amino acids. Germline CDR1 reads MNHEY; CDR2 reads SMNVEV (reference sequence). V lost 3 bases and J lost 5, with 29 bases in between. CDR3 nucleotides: TGTGCCAGCAGTTTGACAGGGAGGTTGGTCTTAGCTACTGAGAACGAGCAGTACTTC. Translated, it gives CASSLTGRLVLATENEQYF.

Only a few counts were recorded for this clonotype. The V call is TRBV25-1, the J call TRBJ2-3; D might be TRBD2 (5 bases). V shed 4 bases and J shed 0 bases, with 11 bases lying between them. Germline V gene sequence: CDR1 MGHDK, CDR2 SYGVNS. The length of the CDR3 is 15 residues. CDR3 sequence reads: CASSGRGSSTDTQYF. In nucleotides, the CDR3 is TGTGCCAGCAGTGGTCGGGGATCTAGCACAGATACGCAGTATTTT.

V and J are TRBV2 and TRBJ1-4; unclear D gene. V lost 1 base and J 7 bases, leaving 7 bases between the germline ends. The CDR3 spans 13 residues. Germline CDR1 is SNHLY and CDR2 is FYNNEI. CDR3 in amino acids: CASSEGTREKLFF. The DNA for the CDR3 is TGTGCCAGCAGTGAAGGGACCCGTGAAAAACTGTTTTTT.

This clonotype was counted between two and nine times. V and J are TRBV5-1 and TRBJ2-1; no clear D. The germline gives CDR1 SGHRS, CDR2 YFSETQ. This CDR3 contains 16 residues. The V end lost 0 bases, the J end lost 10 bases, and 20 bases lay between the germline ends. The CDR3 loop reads CASSLESGSSSLEQFF. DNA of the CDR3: TGCGCCAGCAGCTTGGAGTCGGGTAGCTCCTCTCTAGAGCAGTTCTTC.

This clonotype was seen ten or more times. In DNA form, the CDR3 reads TGCAGCGTCAATGATGTAGGCGGTTTGAACACTGAAGCTTTCTTT. This sequence encodes CSVNDVGGLNTEAFF. The V and J genes are TRBV29-1 and TRBJ1-1; D is ambiguous. The germline V gene has CDR1 SQVTM and CDR2 ANQGSEA. This CDR3 has 15 residues. V was pared by 6 bases and J by 0 bases, with 17 bases between.

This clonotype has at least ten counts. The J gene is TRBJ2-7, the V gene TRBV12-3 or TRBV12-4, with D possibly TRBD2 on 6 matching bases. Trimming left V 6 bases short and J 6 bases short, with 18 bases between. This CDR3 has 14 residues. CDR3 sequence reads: CASSLRRGIGEQYF. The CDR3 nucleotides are TGTGCCAGCAGCCTTCGACGGGGGATTGGCGAGCAGTACTTC.

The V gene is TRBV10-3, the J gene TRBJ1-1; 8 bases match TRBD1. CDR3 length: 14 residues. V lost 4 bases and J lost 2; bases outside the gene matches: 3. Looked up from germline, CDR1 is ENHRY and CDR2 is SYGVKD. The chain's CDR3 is CAISVGQDNTEAFF. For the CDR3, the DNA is TGTGCCATCAGTGTGGGACAGGACAACACTGAAGCTTTCTTT.

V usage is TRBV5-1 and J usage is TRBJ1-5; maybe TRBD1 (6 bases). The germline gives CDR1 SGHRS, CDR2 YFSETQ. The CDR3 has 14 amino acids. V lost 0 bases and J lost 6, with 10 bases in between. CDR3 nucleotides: TGCGCCAGCAGCTTGGGGGGGCAGAGTCAGCCCCAGCATTTT. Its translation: CASSLGGQSQPQHF.

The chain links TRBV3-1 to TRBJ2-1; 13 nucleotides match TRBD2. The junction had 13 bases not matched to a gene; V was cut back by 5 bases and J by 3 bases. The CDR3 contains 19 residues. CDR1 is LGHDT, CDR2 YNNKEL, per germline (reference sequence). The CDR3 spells CASSEWGTSGNIFYNEQFF. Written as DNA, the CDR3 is TGTGCCAGCAGCGAATGGGGGACTAGCGGGAATATATTCTACAATGAGCAGTTCTTC.